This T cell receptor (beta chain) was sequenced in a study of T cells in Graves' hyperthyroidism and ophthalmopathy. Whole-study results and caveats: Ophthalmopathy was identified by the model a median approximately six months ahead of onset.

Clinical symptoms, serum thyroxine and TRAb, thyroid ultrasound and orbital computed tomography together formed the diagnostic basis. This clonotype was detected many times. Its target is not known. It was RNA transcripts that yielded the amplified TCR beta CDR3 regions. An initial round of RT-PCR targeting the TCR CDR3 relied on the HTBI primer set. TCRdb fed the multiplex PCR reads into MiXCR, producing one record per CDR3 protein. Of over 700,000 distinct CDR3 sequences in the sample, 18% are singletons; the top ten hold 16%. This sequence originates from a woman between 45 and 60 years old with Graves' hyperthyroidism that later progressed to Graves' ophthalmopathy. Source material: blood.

The CDR3 is CSARGGGWPEQYF. CDR3 DNA sequence: TGCAGTGCTAGAGGGGGGGGCTGGCCCGAGCAGTACTTC. The chain combines TRBV20-1 with TRBJ2-7; D is perhaps TRBD2 (7 bases). In germline, CDR1 is DFQATT, CDR2 SNEGSKA (reference sequence). CDR3 size: 13 residues. The germline V and J ends were trimmed by 1 base and 6 bases, with 13 bases remaining between them.